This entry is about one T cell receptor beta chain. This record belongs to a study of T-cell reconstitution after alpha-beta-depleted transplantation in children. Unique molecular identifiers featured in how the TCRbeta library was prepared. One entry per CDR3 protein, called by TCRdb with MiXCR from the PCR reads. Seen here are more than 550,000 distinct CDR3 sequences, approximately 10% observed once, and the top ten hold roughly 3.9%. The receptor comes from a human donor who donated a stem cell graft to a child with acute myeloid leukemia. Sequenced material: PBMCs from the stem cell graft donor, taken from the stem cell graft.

The CDR3 bases are TGTGCCAGCAGTCCGGGGACTACTTGGGGAAATGAGCAGTTCTTC. Its protein is CASSPGTTWGNEQFF. The chain uses TRBV11-2 and TRBJ2-1, with 7 bases that match TRBD2. The germline gives CDR1 SGHAT, CDR2 FQNNGV. The CDR3 is made up of 15 amino acids. The V segment lost 6 bases and the J segment 7 bases; nucleotides outside the gene matches: 12.